A selection of T cell receptor beta chains follows, all from one sample in a study of cytomegalovirus exposure and HLA in healthy donors. Generated by immunoSEQ multiplex PCR, the TCRdb table keeps only in-frame clones and is missing some. In the table there are 50,000 to 70,000 clones, roughly 70% of which are singletons. Source material: PBMCs. The receptors were gathered from a man aged 40-49 years in good health and CMV-seropositive. The CDR3 runs from the conserved cysteine through the conserved F or W. A D gene is named only where the DNA matches it firmly. Size values are once, few and many counts, or a class for expanded clones, and some rows have none.

D gene,clone size,V gene,J gene,CDR3 length,CDR3 protein,CDR3 DNA
NA,NA,TRBV7-2,TRBJ1-1,11,CASSLDVGAFF,TGTGCCAGCAGCTTAGATGTCGGGGCTTTCTTT
TRBD1,NA,TRBV4-3,TRBJ2-3,15,CASSQGQGGTDTQYF,TGCGCCAGCAGCCAGGGACAGGGAGGTACAGATACGCAGTATTTT
NA,NA,TRBV5-1,TRBJ2-1,14,CASSFLGVNNEQFF,TGCGCCAGCAGCTTCCTAGGGGTCAACAATGAGCAGTTCTTC
NA,NA,TRBV7-2,TRBJ2-5,13,CASSLGLQETQYF,TGTGCCAGCAGCCTGGGACTCCAAGAGACCCAGTACTTC
NA,NA,TRBV2,TRBJ2-3,13,CASSDRFTDTQYF,TGTGCCAGCAGTGACAGGTTCACAGATACGCAGTATTTT
NA,few,TRBV19,TRBJ1-6,15,CASKVRGSNNSPLHF,TGTGCCAGTAAAGTGAGAGGGTCCAATAATTCACCCCTCCACTTT
NA,few,TRBV5-5,TRBJ2-7,14,CASSPFTSSIEQYF,TGTGCCAGCAGCCCCTTCACGTCCAGTATTGAGCAGTACTTC
NA,NA,TRBV7-3,TRBJ2-1,17,CASSLYAGASSYNEQFF,TGTGCCAGCAGCTTATATGCGGGGGCCAGCTCCTACAATGAGCAGTTCTTC
TRBD1,many,TRBV19,TRBJ1-4,13,CASTNDRGGKLFF,TGTGCCAGTACTAATGACAGGGGCGGGAAACTGTTTTTT
NA,NA,TRBV2,TRBJ2-3,14,CASTPGVSTDTQYF,TGTGCCAGCACCCCAGGGGTTAGCACAGATACGCAGTATTTT
NA,medium-sized,TRBV6-5,TRBJ2-6,14,CASSLFSGANVLTF,TGTGCCAGCAGTCTATTCTCTGGGGCCAACGTCCTGACTTTC
TRBD1,once,TRBV5-6,TRBJ1-3,16,CASSLTGELSGNTIYF,TGTGCCAGCAGCTTGACAGGGGAACTCTCTGGAAACACCATATATTTT
NA,NA,TRBV14,TRBJ2-1,13,CASSQDAQFGQFF,TGTGCCAGCAGCCAAGATGCCCAGTTTGGGCAGTTCTTC
TRBD2,NA,TRBV6-5,TRBJ2-7,15,CASSRLRGGTYEQYF,TGTGCCAGCAGCCGTCTACGGGGGGGGACCTACGAGCAGTACTTC
NA,NA,TRBV25-1,TRBJ1-4,14,CASSARRTNEKLFF,TGTGCCAGCTCCGCCCGGAGAACTAATGAAAAACTGTTTTTT
NA,NA,TRBV5-1,TRBJ2-7,13,CASSRPPGYEQYF,TGCGCCAGCAGCCGTCCCCCAGGCTACGAGCAGTACTTC
TRBD1,NA,TRBV25-1,TRBJ2-1,17,CASSGGQGLAPYNEQFF,TGTGCCAGCAGTGGGGGACAGGGGCTGGCCCCCTACAATGAGCAGTTCTTC
NA,NA,TRBV5-5,TRBJ1-5,15,CASSFHRARNQPQHF,TGTGCCAGCAGTTTCCACAGGGCGCGCAATCAGCCCCAGCATTTT
TRBD1,NA,TRBV28,TRBJ2-7,16,CASSSRPGQGQNEQYF,TGTGCCAGCAGTTCGAGACCCGGACAGGGGCAAAACGAGCAGTACTTC
NA,NA,TRBV6-1,TRBJ1-6,16,CASSEVGGANNSPLHF,TGTGCCAGCAGTGAAGTAGGGGGGGCTAATAATTCACCCCTCCACTTT
NA,NA,TRBV6-1,TRBJ1-5,15,CASGQAGDSNQPQHF,TGTGCCAGCGGCCAAGCAGGGGATAGCAATCAGCCCCAGCATTTT
NA,NA,TRBV2,TRBJ1-6,14,CASSVRHTNSPLHF,TGTGCCAGCAGTGTTAGACATACTAATTCACCCCTCCACTTT
NA,few,TRBV19,TRBJ1-1,15,CASSKDPGSNTEAFF,TGTGCCAGTAGTAAAGACCCCGGGTCGAACACTGAAGCTTTCTTT
NA,NA,TRBV6-5,TRBJ2-5,15,CASSYQPGKEETQYF,TGTGCCAGCAGTTACCAGCCAGGGAAGGAAGAGACCCAGTACTTC
NA,NA,TRBV6-5,TRBJ2-7,15,CASSPFPTGTYEQYF,TGTGCCAGCAGCCCCTTTCCGACGGGGACCTACGAGCAGTACTTC